The 22 T cell receptor beta chains listed next were all sequenced from one sample in a study of identical twins. TCRdb recomputed calls from the 5' RACE reads with MiXCR, one row per CDR3 protein. The table has a few hundred thousand distinct CDR3 sequences, roughly 9.9% seen once. Another study also made use of these data, one on yellow fever vaccine responses in identical twins.

Sequencing was done on a sample of PBMCs. The receptor source for this set is a woman in her late teens or twenties in good health.

The V and J genes are TRBV7-2 and TRBJ2-2; no clear D. This CDR3 region has 14 residues. The germline V gene encodes CDR1 SGHTA and CDR2 FQGNSA. V lost 5 bases and J lost 1, with 8 bases in between. In DNA, the CDR3 is TGTGCCAGCAGCCCCGACGGGAACACCGGGGAGCTGTTTTTT. Translating it yields CASSPDGNTGELFF. Based on the CDR3 plus reference TRBV7-2 and TRBJ2-2, the full variable domain is GAGVSQSPSNKVTEKGKDVELRCDPISGHTALYWYRQSLGQGLEFLIYFQGNSAPDKSGLPSDRFSAERTGGSVSTLTIQRTQQEDSAVYLCASSPDGNTGELFFGEGSRLTVL.

This clonotype has at least ten counts. The chain is built from TRBV7-2 and TRBJ2-6; D is ambiguous. Trimming removed 0 bases from V and 2 bases from J, with 8 bases in between. The CDR3 is 16 amino acids. CDR1 SGHTA and CDR2 FQGNSA come from the germline V gene. The DNA for the CDR3 is TGTGCCAGCAGCTTAGCCTTAGGCGCTGGGGCCAACGTCCTGACTTTC. Its protein is CASSLALGAGANVLTF.

The genes are TRBV7-2 and TRBJ2-2; D perhaps matches TRBD1 (6 bases). V shed 5 bases and J shed 2 bases, with 12 bases lying between them. Per the germline V gene, CDR1 is SGHTA and CDR2 is FQGNSA. The CDR3 totals 15 residues. The CDR3 reads CASSPPGVNTGELFF. The CDR3 DNA reads TGTGCCAGCAGCCCCCCAGGGGTTAACACCGGGGAGCTGTTTTTT.

The chain couples TRBV6-2 or TRBV6-3 to TRBJ2-7; D call uncertain. V lost 2 bases to trimming and J lost 6 bases, with 20 bases between them. The germline V gene has CDR1 MNHEY and CDR2 SVGEGT. The CDR3 runs to 16 residues. The CDR3 DNA reads as TGTGCCAGCAGTTACCCGTCGTGGACGCTTCCGGGCGAGCAGTACTTC. Encoded protein: CASSYPSWTLPGEQYF.

V and J are TRBV10-2 and TRBJ2-7; possible D gene TRBD2, 6 bases. The CDR3 sequence is 16 residues long. Germline loops: CDR1 WSHSY, CDR2 SAAADI. Deletions cut 2 bases from V and 0 bases from J, with 14 bases between. The CDR3 DNA reads TGCGCCAGCAGTGAGGGAGGGGAACCCGGCTCCTACGAGCAGTACTTC. It yields the protein CASSEGGEPGSYEQYF.

The chain has TRBV7-2 and TRBJ2-7, with 12 nucleotides matching TRBD2. Per the germline V gene, CDR1 is SGHTA and CDR2 is FQGNSA. The CDR3 totals 15 residues. V shed 3 bases, J shed 6 bases, and the junction held 6 bases outside the gene matches. As DNA, the CDR3 is TGTGCCAGCAGCTTGGGGGGACTAGCGGGTGTCGAGCAGTACTTC. It yields the protein CASSLGGLAGVEQYF.

The chain is built from TRBV7-2 and TRBJ2-1; TRBD2 matches 13 bases. The CDR3 has 16 amino acids. V was clipped by 4 bases and J by 7 bases; unmatched bases: 7. In germline, CDR1 is SGHTA, CDR2 FQGNSA. CDR3 coding DNA: TGTGCCAGCAGCTATAGCCCGGGACTAGCGGGGAATGAGCAGTTCTTC. Translation: CASSYSPGLAGNEQFF.

The gene calls are TRBV6-2 or TRBV6-3 and TRBJ2-3, with 9 positions matching TRBD2. Germline V gene lookup returns CDR1 MNHEY and CDR2 SVGEGT. The V and J ends lost 7 bases and 3 bases, in that order; junction bases with no gene match: 8. The length of the CDR3 is 15 residues. CDR3 coding DNA: TGTGCCAGCATTCGTAGCGGGAGAGCAACAGATACGCAGTATTTT. It encodes CASIRSGRATDTQYF.

This clonotype showed up many times. The chain combines TRBV15 with TRBJ2-1, with D perhaps TRBD2 (6 bases). Germline assignment: CDR1 LNHNV and CDR2 YYDKDF (reference sequence). Trimming left V 0 bases short and J 3 bases short, with 12 bases between. This CDR3 has 16 residues. The CDR3 DNA is TGTGCCACCAGCAGAGAGGCGGGAAGGCTCTACAATGAGCAGTTCTTC. It yields the protein CATSREAGRLYNEQFF.

This clonotype came up many times. The chain is built from TRBV20-1 and TRBJ1-2, with D unclear. Germline V CDR1 and CDR2: DFQATT, SNEGSKA (reference sequence). V lost 3 bases, J lost 4 bases, and 12 bases lay in between. CDR3 size: 13 residues. CDR3 region: CSARLKEIYGYTF. The CDR3 DNA sequence: TGCAGTGCTAGGTTGAAGGAAATCTATGGCTACACCTTC.

V and J are TRBV12-3 or TRBV12-4 and TRBJ2-7; 12 nucleotides line up with TRBD1. V lost 4 bases to trimming and J lost 3 bases; unmatched junction nucleotides: 7. This CDR3 has 16 amino acids. The CDR3: CASSSLRDRGLYEQYF. For the CDR3, the DNA is TGTGCCAGCAGTTCCCTCCGGGACAGGGGGCTCTACGAGCAGTACTTC.

V gene TRBV6-6 combines with J gene TRBJ1-1; D is undetermined. V was shortened by 5 bases and J by 5 bases, with 9 bases between the two germline ends. The CDR3 runs to 12 residues. Germline CDR1 reads MNHNY; CDR2 reads SVGAGI (reference sequence). This CDR3 is CASSTERTEAFF. As DNA, the CDR3 is TGTGCCAGCAGTACGGAGAGGACTGAAGCTTTCTTT.

This chain joins TRBV2 and TRBJ2-3; 8 positions agree with TRBD1. Germline CDR1 reads SNHLY; CDR2 reads FYNNEI. V lost 4 bases, J lost 0 bases, and 6 bases stayed unmatched. The CDR3 is 16 amino acids. The CDR3 loop is CASSVRQGASTDTQYF. The CDR3 bases are TGTGCCAGCAGTGTTAGGCAGGGGGCTAGCACAGATACGCAGTATTTT.

In this sample, this clonotype turned up a few times. Its ends do not fully match the called genes, so a read error is possible. This chain connects TRBV7-7 to TRBJ2-3; D unclear. Per germline, CDR1 SSHAT and CDR2 FNYEAQ (reference sequence). The CDR3 is 15 residues long. The CDR3 region is CASSFSLSDTDTQYF. The CDR3 nucleotides are TGTGCTAGCAGCTTTTCCTTGTCAGACACAGATACGCAGTATTTT.

Many counts were recorded for this clonotype. The rearrangement uses TRBV20-1 and TRBJ1-2; TRBD1 matches 7 bases. V gave up 7 bases and J gave up 0 bases; unmatched junction bases: 5. This CDR3 comprises 13 residues. Germline CDR1 and CDR2: DFQATT and SNEGSKA (reference sequence). CDR3 in DNA: TGCAGTGACCGGACAGGCTCTAACTATGGCTACACCTTC. Translation gives CSDRTGSNYGYTF.

Many counts were recorded for this clonotype. The chain has TRBV7-9 and TRBJ2-5, with 9 nucleotides matching TRBD1. There are 17 residues in the CDR3. The V and J ends lost 5 bases and 5 bases, in that order; junction bases with no gene match: 15. Germline V gene data show CDR1 as SEHNR and CDR2 as FQNEAQ (reference sequence). The CDR3 DNA reads TGTGCCAGCAGCCCCTCGACAGGGGGGGATTTCGGGGAGACCCAGTACTTC. This codes for CASSPSTGGDFGETQYF.

This chain connects TRBV7-2 to TRBJ2-7; D unclear. The germline V gene encodes CDR1 SGHTA and CDR2 FQGNSA. V lost 0 bases, J lost 0 bases, and 9 bases lay in between. This CDR3 contains 15 residues. CDR3 bases: TGTGCCAGCAGCTTAGCGCTACAGAGCTCCTACGAGCAGTACTTC. Translating it yields CASSLALQSSYEQYF.

J is TRBJ2-3 and V is TRBV7-9, with D possibly called TRBD1 or TRBD2 (5 bases each). The germline gives CDR1 SEHNR, CDR2 FQNEAQ (reference sequence). The CDR3 length is 17 residues. Trimming removed 5 bases at V and 2 bases at J, with 20 bases between. CDR3 bases: TGTGCCAGCAGCGGAGCGGACATAGGAAGATACACAGATACGCAGTATTTT. Residues: CASSGADIGRYTDTQYF. The full variable domain, its missing parts supplied by reference TRBV7-9 and TRBJ2-3, is DTGVSQNPRHKITKRGQNVTFRCDPISEHNRLYWYRQTLGQGPEFLTYFQNEAQLEKSRLLSDRFSAERPKGSFSTLEIQRTEQGDSAMYLCASSGADIGRYTDTQYFGPGTRLTVL.

This clonotype was seen only once. V is TRBV30 and J is TRBJ2-2; 7 bases align to TRBD2. After removal of 1 base from V and 3 bases from J, the junction contained 11 bases not matched to a gene. The V gene's germline CDR1 is GTSNPN and CDR2 SVGIG (reference sequence). The CDR3 has 17 residues. CDR3 loop: CAWSGLRERPDTGELFF. The CDR3 nucleotides read TGTGCCTGGAGTGGTTTGCGGGAGAGACCGGACACCGGGGAGCTGTTTTTT.

This rearrangement joins TRBV11-3 to TRBJ2-1; no clear D. Germline CDR1 reads SGHNT; CDR2 reads YENEEA. Trimming left V 3 bases short and J 9 bases short, with 12 bases between. The CDR3 is made up of 13 amino acids. Here the CDR3 DNA reads TGTGCCAGCAGCTTGAGCCCCCTCGGTGAGCAGTTCTTC. It encodes CASSLSPLGEQFF.

This clonotype occurred a few times. The chain joins TRBV20-1 to TRBJ2-7; weak D call: TRBD2 (5 bases). Germline values: CDR1 DFQATT, CDR2 SNEGSKA (reference sequence). V dropped 0 bases and J dropped 2 bases, with 14 bases sitting between them. The CDR3 covers 15 residues. Here the CDR3 reads CSARDSARTTYEQYF. In DNA, the CDR3 is TGCAGTGCTAGAGATAGCGCCCGAACGACCTACGAGCAGTACTTC.

V is TRBV6-1 and J is TRBJ2-7; 11 nucleotides agree with TRBD1. Trimming took 10 bases from V and 7 from J; bases not matched to a gene: 9. Germline CDR1 and CDR2: MNHNS and SASEGT. The CDR3 is 13 residues long. Here the CDR3 DNA reads TGTGCCACCCACGGGACAGGGGGGAGAGAGCAGTACTTC. It codes for CATHGTGGREQYF.